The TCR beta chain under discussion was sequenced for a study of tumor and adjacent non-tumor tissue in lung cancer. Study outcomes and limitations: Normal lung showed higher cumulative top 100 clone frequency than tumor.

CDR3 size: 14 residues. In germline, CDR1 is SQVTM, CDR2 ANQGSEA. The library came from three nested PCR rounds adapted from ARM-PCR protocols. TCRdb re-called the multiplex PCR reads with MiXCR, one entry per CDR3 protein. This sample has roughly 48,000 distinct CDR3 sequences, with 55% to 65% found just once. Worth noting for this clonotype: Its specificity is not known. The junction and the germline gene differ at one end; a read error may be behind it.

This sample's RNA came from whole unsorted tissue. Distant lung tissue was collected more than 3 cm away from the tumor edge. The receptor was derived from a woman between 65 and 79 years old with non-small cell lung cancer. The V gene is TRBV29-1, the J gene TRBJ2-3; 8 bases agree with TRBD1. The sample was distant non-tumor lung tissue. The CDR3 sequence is CSIARETGADTQYF. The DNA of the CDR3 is TGTAGCATTGCCCGGGAGACAGGGGCAGATACGCAGTATTTC.